These T cell receptor beta chains were read from a single sample in a study of blood T cell repertoires in COVID-19. TCRdb's table, derived via immunoSEQ multiplex PCR, lists solely in-frame clones and lacks some. Among 350,000 to 400,000 clones listed, 80% to 90% were seen once. The sequencing sample was made of PBMCs or T cells enriched from blood (not recorded which). The receptors here all came from a man aged 35 to 55 in a cohort exposed to, infected with or recovered from COVID-19 (not recorded which). Both conserved end residues are part of each CDR3. Fields, in order: V gene, clone size, D gene, CDR3 length, J gene, CDR3 protein, CDR3 DNA. A D gene is named only where the DNA matches it firmly. Expanded clones get a size class; other rows say once, few or many, or leave the size out.

v_call: TRBV5-1
clone_size: NA
d_call: TRBD1
cdr3_length: 16
j_call: TRBJ1-1
cdr3_aa: CASSPGWTGGNTEAFF
cdr3_nt: TGCGCCAGCAGCCCCGGATGGACAGGCGGGAACACTGAAGCTTTCTTT

v_call: TRBV6-4
clone_size: NA
d_call: TRBD2
cdr3_length: 13
j_call: TRBJ2-1
cdr3_aa: CASSSREGNEQFF
cdr3_nt: TGTGCCAGCAGTTCAAGGGAGGGTAATGAGCAGTTCTTC

v_call: TRBV12-5
clone_size: NA
d_call: NA
cdr3_length: 14
j_call: TRBJ1-5
cdr3_aa: CASALGQRGQPQHF
cdr3_nt: TGTGCTAGTGCCTTGGGGCAGCGGGGGCAGCCCCAGCATTTT

v_call: TRBV7-3
clone_size: NA
d_call: TRBD1
cdr3_length: 14
j_call: TRBJ2-1
cdr3_aa: CASSLGQGGYEQFF
cdr3_nt: TGTGCCAGCAGCCTAGGACAGGGGGGTTATGAGCAGTTCTTC

v_call: TRBV27
clone_size: NA
d_call: NA
cdr3_length: 14
j_call: TRBJ2-1
cdr3_aa: CASSHERRGNEQFF
cdr3_nt: TGTGCCAGCAGTCACGAACGGAGGGGCAATGAGCAGTTCTTC

v_call: TRBV24-1
clone_size: NA
d_call: TRBD1
cdr3_length: 15
j_call: TRBJ1-5
cdr3_aa: CATSDRTGGNQPQHF
cdr3_nt: TGTGCCACCAGTGATCGGACAGGGGGCAATCAGCCCCAGCATTTT

v_call: TRBV19
clone_size: few
d_call: NA
cdr3_length: 11
j_call: TRBJ1-5
cdr3_aa: CASGRNQPQHF
cdr3_nt: TGTGCGTCCGGTCGAAATCAGCCCCAGCATTTT

v_call: TRBV19
clone_size: NA
d_call: TRBD1
cdr3_length: 15
j_call: TRBJ2-2
cdr3_aa: CASSLDRFNTGELFF
cdr3_nt: TGTGCCAGTAGTTTGGACAGGTTTAACACCGGGGAGCTGTTTTTT

v_call: TRBV9
clone_size: NA
d_call: TRBD1
cdr3_length: 15
j_call: TRBJ2-2
cdr3_aa: CASSETPDRSGELFF
cdr3_nt: TGTGCCAGCAGCGAGACCCCGGACAGGTCCGGGGAGCTGTTTTTT

v_call: TRBV5-1
clone_size: NA
d_call: NA
cdr3_length: 13
j_call: TRBJ2-5
cdr3_aa: CASSSPGEETQYF
cdr3_nt: TGCGCCAGCAGCTCCCCGGGGGAAGAGACCCAGTACTTC

v_call: TRBV19
clone_size: few
d_call: NA
cdr3_length: 16
j_call: TRBJ1-5
cdr3_aa: CASSIVGQNSNQPQHF
cdr3_nt: TGTGCCAGTAGTATAGTAGGACAGAATAGCAATCAGCCCCAGCATTTT

v_call: TRBV3-1/TRBV3-2
clone_size: NA
d_call: NA
cdr3_length: 17
j_call: TRBJ1-3
cdr3_aa: CASSRGTAWSSGNTIYF
cdr3_nt: TGTGCCAGCAGCCGGGGCACCGCTTGGAGCTCTGGAAACACCATATATTTT

v_call: TRBV5-3
clone_size: NA
d_call: TRBD1
cdr3_length: 17
j_call: TRBJ1-5
cdr3_aa: CARSPGPEDRERQPQHF
cdr3_nt: TGTGCCAGAAGCCCCGGACCCGAGGACAGGGAACGACAGCCCCAGCATTTT

v_call: TRBV3-1/TRBV3-2
clone_size: NA
d_call: NA
cdr3_length: 15
j_call: TRBJ2-3
cdr3_aa: CASSPGGRPPDTQYF
cdr3_nt: TGTGCCAGCAGCCCAGGGGGGAGGCCCCCAGATACGCAGTATTTT

v_call: TRBV7-9
clone_size: NA
d_call: TRBD1
cdr3_length: 15
j_call: TRBJ1-2
cdr3_aa: CASSLLGTGEDGYTF
cdr3_nt: TGTGCCAGCAGCTTATTGGGGACAGGGGAGGACGGCTACACCTTC

v_call: TRBV5-1
clone_size: NA
d_call: TRBD1
cdr3_length: 14
j_call: TRBJ1-3
cdr3_aa: CASSGQGAGNTIYF
cdr3_nt: TGCGCCAGCAGCGGACAGGGCGCTGGAAACACCATATATTTT

v_call: TRBV5-1
clone_size: NA
d_call: NA
cdr3_length: 15
j_call: TRBJ2-1
cdr3_aa: CASSLERLVRREQFF
cdr3_nt: TGCGCCAGCAGCTTGGAGAGGCTAGTTAGAAGGGAGCAGTTCTTC

v_call: TRBV5-1
clone_size: NA
d_call: TRBD1
cdr3_length: 16
j_call: TRBJ1-5
cdr3_aa: CASSLGDSYSNQPQHF
cdr3_nt: TGCGCCAGCAGCTTGGGGGACAGTTATAGCAATCAGCCCCAGCATTTT

v_call: TRBV19
clone_size: once
d_call: NA
cdr3_length: 15
j_call: TRBJ1-4
cdr3_aa: CASSRGGAGDEKLFF
cdr3_nt: TGTGCCAGTAGCCGCGGGGGGGCAGGTGATGAAAAACTGTTTTTT

v_call: TRBV12-5
clone_size: NA
d_call: TRBD1
cdr3_length: 12
j_call: TRBJ2-7
cdr3_aa: CASGGQGGEQYF
cdr3_nt: TGTGCTAGTGGGGGACAGGGAGGGGAGCAGTACTTC

v_call: TRBV2
clone_size: NA
d_call: NA
cdr3_length: 17
j_call: TRBJ2-1
cdr3_aa: CASSEPLGLGGRNEQFF
cdr3_nt: TGTGCCAGCAGTGAACCCCTCGGTCTAGGAGGAAGAAATGAGCAGTTCTTC

v_call: TRBV19
clone_size: NA
d_call: NA
cdr3_length: 15
j_call: TRBJ1-6
cdr3_aa: CASSIGAGVGSPLHF
cdr3_nt: TGTGCCAGTAGTATAGGCGCAGGGGTTGGTTCACCCCTCCACTTT

v_call: TRBV2
clone_size: NA
d_call: NA
cdr3_length: 14
j_call: TRBJ2-2
cdr3_aa: CASRLVGNTGELFF
cdr3_nt: TGTGCCAGCAGATTGGTCGGGAACACCGGGGAGCTGTTTTTT

v_call: TRBV5-1
clone_size: NA
d_call: NA
cdr3_length: 16
j_call: TRBJ2-3
cdr3_aa: CASSLVPEGGTDTQYF
cdr3_nt: TGCGCCAGCAGCTTGGTCCCGGAGGGCGGGACAGATACGCAGTATTTT

v_call: TRBV15
clone_size: NA
d_call: NA
cdr3_length: 12
j_call: TRBJ2-1
cdr3_aa: CATSTGNNEQFF
cdr3_nt: TGTGCCACCAGCACGGGAAACAATGAGCAGTTCTTC

v_call: TRBV3-1/TRBV3-2
clone_size: NA
d_call: TRBD2
cdr3_length: 15
j_call: TRBJ2-7
cdr3_aa: CASSPTGGRVYEQYF
cdr3_nt: TGTGCCAGCAGCCCGACCGGCGGGAGAGTGTACGAGCAGTACTTC

v_call: TRBV7-9
clone_size: NA
d_call: TRBD2
cdr3_length: 16
j_call: TRBJ2-3
cdr3_aa: CASSLVVAGATDTQYF
cdr3_nt: TGTGCCAGCAGCTTAGTTGTAGCGGGGGCCACAGATACGCAGTATTTT

v_call: TRBV11-3
clone_size: NA
d_call: NA
cdr3_length: 16
j_call: TRBJ2-2
cdr3_aa: CASSRRGGLNTGELFF
cdr3_nt: TGTGCCAGCAGCAGAAGGGGGGGCCTCAACACCGGGGAGCTGTTTTTT

v_call: TRBV7-9
clone_size: NA
d_call: NA
cdr3_length: 15
j_call: TRBJ1-2
cdr3_aa: CASSLARGPGYGYTF
cdr3_nt: TGTGCCAGCAGCTTAGCGCGAGGGCCGGGGTATGGCTACACCTTC

v_call: TRBV15
clone_size: NA
d_call: NA
cdr3_length: 14
j_call: TRBJ1-4
cdr3_aa: CATSSRGGDEKLFF
cdr3_nt: TGTGCCACCAGCAGCCGGGGCGGGGATGAAAAACTGTTTTTT

v_call: TRBV24-1
clone_size: NA
d_call: TRBD2
cdr3_length: 15
j_call: TRBJ2-1
cdr3_aa: CATSRGAGGGDEQFF
cdr3_nt: TGTGCCACCTCCCGGGGAGCGGGAGGGGGAGATGAGCAGTTCTTC

v_call: TRBV28
clone_size: NA
d_call: NA
cdr3_length: 12
j_call: TRBJ1-1
cdr3_aa: CASTKGKVGAFF
cdr3_nt: TGTGCCAGCACCAAGGGGAAGGTGGGAGCTTTCTTT

v_call: TRBV7-9
clone_size: NA
d_call: NA
cdr3_length: 14
j_call: TRBJ2-1
cdr3_aa: CASSLDLSYNEQFF
cdr3_nt: TGTGCCAGCAGCTTAGATCTATCCTACAATGAGCAGTTCTTC

v_call: TRBV19
clone_size: NA
d_call: NA
cdr3_length: 15
j_call: TRBJ1-2
cdr3_aa: CASSFTGLVGYGYTF
cdr3_nt: TGTGCCAGTAGTTTTACAGGGCTCGTTGGCTATGGCTACACCTTC

v_call: TRBV4-1
clone_size: NA
d_call: NA
cdr3_length: 17
j_call: TRBJ2-7
cdr3_aa: CASSYGVMGPSSYEQYF
cdr3_nt: TGCGCCAGCAGTTACGGGGTAATGGGCCCGAGCTCCTACGAGCAGTACTTC

v_call: TRBV29-1
clone_size: NA
d_call: NA
cdr3_length: 14
j_call: TRBJ1-2
cdr3_aa: CSVEVYTRSGGYTF
cdr3_nt: TGCAGCGTTGAAGTATATACAAGGTCGGGGGGCTACACCTTC

v_call: TRBV7-9
clone_size: NA
d_call: TRBD2
cdr3_length: 14
j_call: TRBJ2-7
cdr3_aa: CASSLGTSWGEQYF
cdr3_nt: TGTGCCAGCAGCCTGGGGACTAGTTGGGGCGAGCAGTACTTC

v_call: TRBV4-1
clone_size: NA
d_call: NA
cdr3_length: 16
j_call: TRBJ2-3
cdr3_aa: CASSQQQRGGTDTQYF
cdr3_nt: TGCGCCAGCAGCCAACAACAGAGGGGGGGGACAGATACGCAGTATTTT

v_call: TRBV4-2
clone_size: NA
d_call: TRBD2
cdr3_length: 17
j_call: TRBJ2-7
cdr3_aa: CASSQAASSGSGYEQYF
cdr3_nt: TGTGCCAGCAGCCAAGCGGCATCTAGCGGGAGTGGTTACGAGCAGTACTTC

v_call: TRBV7-2
clone_size: NA
d_call: NA
cdr3_length: 14
j_call: TRBJ1-1
cdr3_aa: CASSAAGLNTEAFF
cdr3_nt: TGTGCCAGCAGCGCAGCAGGTCTGAACACTGAAGCTTTCTTT

v_call: TRBV18
clone_size: NA
d_call: TRBD2
cdr3_length: 14
j_call: TRBJ2-1
cdr3_aa: CASSPPAGDNEQFF
cdr3_nt: TGTGCCAGCTCACCACCGGCGGGAGACAATGAGCAGTTCTTC

v_call: TRBV5-1
clone_size: NA
d_call: TRBD2
cdr3_length: 16
j_call: TRBJ2-1
cdr3_aa: CASSSQSGSGYNEQFF
cdr3_nt: TGCGCCAGCAGCTCCCAAAGCGGGAGCGGATACAATGAGCAGTTCTTC

v_call: TRBV28
clone_size: NA
d_call: NA
cdr3_length: 14
j_call: TRBJ2-7
cdr3_aa: CASSFAGNRNEQYF
cdr3_nt: TGTGCCAGCAGTTTCGCAGGGAATAGGAACGAGCAGTACTTC

v_call: TRBV7-3
clone_size: NA
d_call: TRBD2
cdr3_length: 16
j_call: TRBJ2-2
cdr3_aa: CASSLFPGGNTGELFF
cdr3_nt: TGTGCCAGCAGCTTATTCCCGGGAGGGAACACCGGGGAGCTGTTTTTT

v_call: TRBV5-3
clone_size: NA
d_call: NA
cdr3_length: 15
j_call: TRBJ2-3
cdr3_aa: CARSLGTGSTDTQYF
cdr3_nt: TGTGCCAGAAGCTTGGGGACGGGGAGCACAGATACGCAGTATTTT

v_call: TRBV5-4
clone_size: NA
d_call: TRBD1
cdr3_length: 14
j_call: TRBJ1-4
cdr3_aa: CASSSGGAGEKLFF
cdr3_nt: TGTGCCAGCAGCTCAGGGGGCGCGGGTGAAAAACTGTTTTTT

v_call: TRBV5-1
clone_size: NA
d_call: TRBD1
cdr3_length: 13
j_call: TRBJ2-7
cdr3_aa: CASSRDRDYEQYF
cdr3_nt: TGCGCCAGCAGCAGGGACAGGGACTACGAGCAGTACTTC

v_call: TRBV10-3
clone_size: NA
d_call: NA
cdr3_length: 15
j_call: TRBJ1-1
cdr3_aa: CAISENRGRNTEAFF
cdr3_nt: TGTGCCATCAGTGAGAATCGGGGGAGGAACACTGAAGCTTTCTTT

v_call: TRBV5-6
clone_size: NA
d_call: NA
cdr3_length: 15
j_call: TRBJ2-1
cdr3_aa: CASSYTRTSYNEQFF
cdr3_nt: TGTGCCAGCAGCTATACGAGAACGAGCTACAATGAGCAGTTCTTC

v_call: TRBV10-2
clone_size: NA
d_call: TRBD1
cdr3_length: 15
j_call: TRBJ1-2
cdr3_aa: CASSDATGERHGYTF
cdr3_nt: TGCGCCAGCAGTGACGCGACAGGGGAACGCCATGGCTACACCTTC

v_call: TRBV11-2
clone_size: NA
d_call: TRBD1
cdr3_length: 15
j_call: TRBJ1-1
cdr3_aa: CASSPDRGPYTEAFF
cdr3_nt: TGTGCCAGCAGCCCGGACAGGGGGCCTTACACTGAAGCTTTCTTT

v_call: TRBV30
clone_size: NA
d_call: NA
cdr3_length: 14
j_call: TRBJ1-2
cdr3_aa: CAWSVRGLREDYTF
cdr3_nt: TGTGCCTGGAGTGTACGAGGCTTACGGGAGGACTACACCTTC

v_call: TRBV6-5
clone_size: NA
d_call: TRBD1
cdr3_length: 15
j_call: TRBJ1-1
cdr3_aa: CASTRTGSPNTEAFF
cdr3_nt: TGTGCCAGCACCCGGACAGGGAGTCCTAACACTGAAGCTTTCTTT

v_call: TRBV5-6
clone_size: NA
d_call: NA
cdr3_length: 12
j_call: TRBJ2-1
cdr3_aa: CASSSVRIEQFF
cdr3_nt: TGTGCCAGCAGCTCAGTGAGGATCGAGCAGTTCTTC

v_call: TRBV5-1
clone_size: NA
d_call: NA
cdr3_length: 14
j_call: TRBJ2-1
cdr3_aa: CASRGTSSYNEQFF
cdr3_nt: TGCGCCAGCAGGGGTACTAGCTCCTACAATGAGCAGTTCTTC